The 4 T cell receptor beta chains below were found in one sample sequenced in a study of human T cells and chemical hapten exposure. TCRdb analysed the RACE reads with MiXCR anew, one entry per CDR3 protein. The sample yields 50,000 to 65,000 distinct CDR3 sequences, 11% seen once. Time point specified: pre-sensitization, week 0. As to treatment: therapeutic diphenylcyclopropenone sensitization with weekly scalp DPC. This material consisted of whole blood, taken in connection with sensitization to the hapten diphenylcyclopropenone (DPC). The source is a middle-aged woman with alopecia areata. Some clones in this sample may be carry-over from other donors' samples.

This clonotype was counted only a few times. The V call is TRBV28, the J call TRBJ2-3, with 8 bases identical to TRBD2. The germline V gene encodes CDR1 MDHEN and CDR2 SYDVKM. This CDR3 spans 16 amino acids. The V and J ends lost 6 bases and 6 bases, in that order; junction bases with no gene match: 14. CDR3 loop: CASRPSGFLPYDTQYF. In DNA, the CDR3 is TGTGCCAGCAGGCCTAGCGGGTTTTTGCCATACGATACGCAGTATTTT.

The rearrangement links TRBV5-1 to TRBJ2-5; D is possibly TRBD1 (6 bases). Trimming pared 0 bases from V and 3 bases from J, leaving 9 bases between. The CDR3 is 14 residues long. Germline CDR1 SGHRS, CDR2 YFSETQ. The CDR3 is CASSLVGAEETQYF. The CDR3 region has the DNA TGCGCCAGCAGCTTGGTGGGGGCCGAAGAGACCCAGTACTTC.

This clonotype has at least ten counts. The chain uses TRBV20-1 and TRBJ1-2; 8 bases map to TRBD1. CDR1 and CDR2 (germline): DFQATT, SNEGSKA (reference sequence). Trimming cost V 1 base and J 6 bases; bases outside gene matches: 7. This CDR3 contains 14 residues. CDR3 residues: CSARVRQGTHGYTF. CDR3 coding DNA: TGCAGTGCTAGAGTGAGACAGGGGACCCATGGCTACACCTTC.

This clonotype came up many times. The chain combines TRBV6-6 with TRBJ2-7, with 8 bases fitting TRBD1. CDR1 is MNHNY, CDR2 SVGAGI, per germline (reference sequence). Trimming removed 5 bases from V and 2 bases from J; junction bases left unmatched: 2. The length of the CDR3 is 13 residues. CDR3 bases: TGTGCCAGCAGTGACAGGGGAACCTACGAGCAGTACTTC. Residues: CASSDRGTYEQYF.